The next 3 T cell receptor beta chains were all read from a single sample in a study of metastatic and nonmetastatic thyroid tumors. There were no patients who had received any treatment before thyroid surgery. Via MiXCR, TCRdb re-called the PCR reads. Among over 20,000 clones listed, more than 15% were seen once. Sequenced sample: tumor tissue. These receptors were taken from a female donor with papillary thyroid cancer or a benign thyroid nodule (not recorded which). Some clones in this sample may be carry-over from other donors' samples.

This clone has ten or more counts. CDR3 DNA sequence: TGTGCCAGCTCGATCAGCACGGGACAGGGGGGGGATGAGCAGTTCTTC. Encoded protein: CASSISTGQGGDEQFF. The chain combines TRBV12-3 or TRBV12-4 with TRBJ2-1, with 11 bases matching TRBD1. CDR3 length: 16 amino acids. The ends lost 8 bases at V and 8 bases at J; junction bases unmatched: 14.

The table lists this clone with many counts. Other DNA sequences of this sample code for an identical CDR3. This sequence joins TRBV12-3 or TRBV12-4 and TRBJ2-6, with D possibly matching TRBD1 (6 bases). The V end lost 8 bases, the J end lost 0 bases, and 20 bases lay between the germline ends. The CDR3 totals 18 residues. The CDR3 spells CASASKTGSISGANVLTF. The CDR3 bases are TGTGCCAGCGCCTCGAAGACAGGATCGATCTCTGGGGCCAACGTCCTGACTTTC.

This clone came up many times. This chain connects TRBV4-1 to TRBJ2-6; D assignment may be TRBD1 or TRBD2 (5 bases each). Trimming cost V 0 bases and J 1 base, with 10 bases left between them. The CDR3 covers 17 residues. Germline values: CDR1 MGHRA, CDR2 YSYEKL. The CDR3 region has the DNA TGCGCCAGCAGCCAAGAGGAGTGGGGGTCTGGGGCCAACGTCCTGACTTTC. Amino acids: CASSQEEWGSGANVLTF.